The following is a T cell receptor (beta chain) sequence with its context. The data belong to a study of shared clonotypes between healthy human individuals. Germline-derived CDR1 and CDR2 are MDHEN and SYDVKM. V lost 8 bases, J lost 4 bases, and 2 bases lay in between. This CDR3 region has 9 residues. Unsorted PBMC replicate PCRs used 250 to 300 ng DNA, 32,000 or so T cell genomes. The assay was immunoSEQ multiplex PCR, and TCRdb's table has in-frame clones only and misses some. The sample includes 450,000 to 600,000 clones, 75% to 85% of them seen just once. Donors were healthy HIV-negative adults without recent acute infections or vaccinations.

The material sequenced was PBMCs. This sequence originates from a woman in her thirties or forties in good health. Some clones in this sample may be carry-over from other donors' samples. V is TRBV28 and J is TRBJ1-2, with unresolved D. The CDR3: CASGYGYTF. The CDR3 bases are TGTGCCAGCGGCTATGGCTACACCTTC.